One sample yielded the 22 T cell receptor beta chains listed below, sequenced in a study of blood T cell repertoires in COVID-19. Clones were sequenced by immunoSEQ multiplex PCR, and TCRdb holds only the in-frame ones, with some missing. This repertoire shows about 120,000 clones, approximately 82% found once; its top ten account for 3.8%. Sequencing was carried out using peripheral blood. The receptors stem from a woman older than 75 with acute or convalescent COVID-19.

This clone occurred a few times. The rearrangement links TRBV10-1 to TRBJ2-2; the match to TRBD1 covers 8 bases. Germline V gene data show CDR1 as WNHNN and CDR2 as SYGVQD (reference sequence). This CDR3 has 16 residues. V was pared by 4 bases and J by 6 bases, with 10 bases of the junction left unmatched. The CDR3 protein is CASSAAGGIGAGELFF. In nucleotides, the CDR3 is TGCGCCAGCAGTGCCGCAGGGGGCATCGGCGCCGGGGAGCTGTTTTTT.

The rearrangement joins TRBV24-1 to TRBJ2-3; D gene ambiguous. The CDR3 has 11 residues. The V end lost 6 bases, the J end lost 6 bases, and 6 bases lay between the germline ends. The germline V gene encodes CDR1 KGHDR and CDR2 SFDVKD. This chain's CDR3 is CATSSEDTQYF. The CDR3 bases are TGTGCCACCAGTAGTGAGGATACGCAGTATTTT.

The J gene is TRBJ2-2, the V gene TRBV3-1 (or the pseudogene TRBV3-2); 9 bases are a match to TRBD2. V lost 3 bases, J lost 5 bases, and 7 bases stayed unmatched. Per the germline V gene, CDR1 is LGHDT and CDR2 is YNNKEL (reference sequence). This CDR3 spans 16 amino acids. DNA of the CDR3: TGTGCCAGCAGCCATTCTGATAGCGGGAGTACCGGGGAGCTGTTTTTT. Its protein product is CASSHSDSGSTGELFF.

As to this clone: Its ends do not fully match the called genes, so a read error is possible. The rearrangement links TRBV6-5 to TRBJ1-2; tentatively, D is TRBD1 (5 bases). The CDR3 has 16 residues. Germline V gene sequence: CDR1 MNHEY, CDR2 SVGAGI. The chain's CDR3 is CASSYGRGTPNYGHTF. Written as DNA, the CDR3 is TGTGCCAGCAGTTACGGTCGGGGGACCCCTAACTATGGCCACACCTTC.

This chain joins TRBV4-1 and TRBJ1-4; TRBD1 matches 7 bases. Germline assignment: CDR1 MGHRA and CDR2 YSYEKL. Trimming removed 6 bases from V and 4 bases from J; junction bases left unmatched: 5. This CDR3 is built from 14 residues. The CDR3 region has the DNA TGCGCCAGCAGGGAGGGACAGCATAATGAAAAACTGTTTTTT. It is translated as CASREGQHNEKLFF.

The chain has TRBV2 and TRBJ1-5, with D perhaps matching TRBD1 (6 bases). The CDR3 totals 15 residues. Germline V CDR1 and CDR2: SNHLY, FYNNEI. V was pared by 8 bases and J by 0 bases, with 14 bases between. CDR3 sequence reads: CASGQGLYSNQPQHF. In nucleotides, the CDR3 is TGTGCCAGCGGCCAGGGGCTGTATAGCAATCAGCCCCAGCATTTT. The full variable domain, in which reference TRBV2 and TRBJ1-5 provide the parts outside the CDR3, is EPEVTQTPSHQVTQMGQEVILRCVPISNHLYFYWYRQILGQKVEFLVSFYNNEISEKSEIFDDQFSVERPDGSNFTLKIRSTKLEDSAMYFCASGQGLYSNQPQHFGDGTRLSIL.

The chain is built from TRBV10-3 and TRBJ1-4; TRBD1 is a possible D gene (5 bases). Germline CDR1 and CDR2: ENHRY and SYGVKD. The CDR3 consists of 13 residues. V shed 3 bases and J shed 7 bases, with 9 bases lying between them. The CDR3 DNA sequence: TGTGCCATCAGTGAAGGAGGGGTTGAAAAACTGTTTTTT. It codes for CAISEGGVEKLFF.

There are a few counts of this clone. V and J are TRBV13 and TRBJ2-7; 10 bases align to TRBD1. This CDR3 spans 14 amino acids. CDR1 and CDR2 (germline): PRHDT, FYEKMQ (reference sequence). The junction had 2 bases not matched to a gene; V was cut back by 2 bases and J by 4 bases. The CDR3: CASSLPDRGYEQYF. For the CDR3, the DNA is TGTGCCAGCAGCTTACCGGACAGGGGGTACGAGCAGTACTTC. Variable domain in full (rest from reference TRBV13 and TRBJ2-7): AAGVIQSPRHLIKEKRETATLKCYPIPRHDTVYWYQQGPGQDPQFLISFYEKMQSDKGSIPDRFSAQQFSDYHSELNMSSLELGDSALYFCASSLPDRGYEQYFGPGTRLTVT.

V usage is TRBV29-1 and J usage is TRBJ1-1; 8 nucleotides agree with TRBD1. Germline V gives CDR1 SQVTM, CDR2 ANQGSEA. The J segment lost 5 bases and the V segment lost 6 bases, leaving 8 bases of the junction unmatched. The CDR3 has 13 amino acids. The chain's CDR3 is CSVVGQGRTEAFF. Here the CDR3 DNA reads TGCAGCGTCGTCGGACAGGGAAGAACTGAAGCTTTCTTT. The whole variable domain, remainder taken from reference TRBV29-1 and TRBJ1-1, is SAVISQKPSRDICQRGTSLTIQCQVDSQVTMMFWYRQQPGQSLTLIATANQGSEATYESGFVIDKFPISRPNLTFSTLTVSNMSPEDSSIYLCSVVGQGRTEAFFGQGTRLTVV.

The CDR3 DNA reads TGTGCCAGCAGCTTAGGGTCGGCGGGGAGCTCCTACGAGCAGTACTTC. This gives the protein CASSLGSAGSSYEQYF. The chain couples TRBV7-8 to TRBJ2-7, with a weak D call TRBD2 (6 bases). V lost 1 base, J lost 0 bases, and 13 bases lay in between. Looked up from germline, CDR1 is SGHVS and CDR2 is FQNEAQ. This CDR3 comprises 16 residues.

This clone was seen once. V and J are TRBV6-5 and TRBJ1-5; D is perhaps TRBD1 (5 bases). V lost 5 bases, J lost 15 bases, and 26 bases lay in between. Germline CDR1 is MNHEY and CDR2 is SVGAGI. The CDR3 has 15 residues. Here the CDR3 DNA reads TGTGCCAGCAGTACCAGGGCCGTGGGTCCGGCGGATTTGCATTTT. This encodes CASSTRAVGPADLHF.

V gene TRBV18 combines with J gene TRBJ2-1; perhaps TRBD2 as D (6 bases). This CDR3 region has 14 residues. Deletions cut 3 bases from V and 5 bases from J, with 11 bases between. Germline V CDR1 and CDR2: KGHSH, LQKENI. CDR3 DNA: TGTGCCAGCTCACCGGGACTTCTTCACAATGAGCAGTTCTTC. Translated, it gives CASSPGLLHNEQFF.

V usage is TRBV20-1 and J usage is TRBJ1-5; 7 bases are a match to TRBD1. J gave up 2 bases and V 3 bases, and 7 bases lay outside the gene matches. The CDR3 contains 15 residues. The V gene's germline CDR1 is DFQATT and CDR2 SNEGSKA (reference sequence). CDR3 sequence (DNA): TGCAGTGCTAGTCCGGGGACAGCTGGCAATCAGCCCCAGCATTTT. Residues: CSASPGTAGNQPQHF.

DNA for the CDR3: TGTGCCAGCAGTTCGTGGACAGGGGGCGCGGGTGAGCAGTTCTTC. It specifies CASSSWTGGAGEQFF. V and J are TRBV27 and TRBJ2-1; TRBD1 matches at 11 bases. Germline CDR1 is MNHEY and CDR2 is SMNVEV (reference sequence). The V segment lost 4 bases and the J segment 9 bases; nucleotides outside the gene matches: 8. The CDR3 consists of 15 residues.

This chain joins TRBV3-1 (or the pseudogene TRBV3-2) and TRBJ2-3, with D perhaps TRBD1 (6 bases). The CDR3 contains 16 residues. Germline CDR1 is LGHDT and CDR2 is YNNKEL (reference sequence). V lost 0 bases, J lost 7 bases, and 17 bases lay in between. The chain's CDR3 is CASSQDPGAGANTQYF. The CDR3 nucleotides are TGTGCCAGCAGCCAAGATCCGGGTGCAGGGGCGAATACGCAGTATTTT.

The gene calls are TRBV5-4 and TRBJ2-1; 11 bases are shared with TRBD2. V was pared by 4 bases and J by 8 bases, with 11 bases of the junction left unmatched. The CDR3 has 16 residues. Germline V gene sequence: CDR1 SGHNT, CDR2 YYREEE (reference sequence). CDR3 DNA: TGTGCCAGCAGCCTCAAGTTAGCGGGGGGGGTCGATGAGCAGTTCTTC. This gives the protein CASSLKLAGGVDEQFF.

The CDR3 DNA reads TGTGCCAGCACCTCCGGGACAGCTCAACACTATGGCTACACCTTC. Translation: CASTSGTAQHYGYTF. V usage is TRBV6-5 and J usage is TRBJ1-2, with 7 bases lining up with TRBD1. The germline CDR1 and CDR2 sequences are MNHEY and SVGAGI. This CDR3 contains 15 residues. The V segment lost 7 bases and the J segment 3 bases; nucleotides outside the gene matches: 11.

CDR3 nucleotide sequence: TGTGCCAGCACCCTCGGCACAGGGCTCACTGAAGCTTTCTTT. Residues: CASTLGTGLTEAFF. The J gene is TRBJ1-1, the V gene TRBV7-9, with a possible D match to TRBD1 (6 bases). The CDR3 consists of 14 residues. Trimming pared 7 bases from V and 4 bases from J, leaving 16 bases between. Germline CDR1 SEHNR, CDR2 FQNEAQ (reference sequence).

The rearrangement links TRBV30 to TRBJ1-2; D is undetermined. Germline CDR1 GTSNPN, CDR2 SVGIG (reference sequence). This CDR3 contains 13 residues. The V gene lost 0 bases and the J gene lost 2 bases, with 7 bases spanning the gap. CDR3 loop: CAWSVQLNYGYTF. In DNA, the CDR3 is TGTGCCTGGAGTGTACAACTAAACTATGGCTACACCTTC.

This chain joins TRBV2 and TRBJ1-5; perhaps TRBD1 as D (5 bases). V lost 6 bases and J lost 4, with 13 bases in between. Germline V lookup: CDR1 SNHLY, CDR2 FYNNEI. The CDR3 runs 14 residues. CDR3 sequence (DNA): TGTGCCAGCAGACAGACAGTGATAAATCAGCCCCAGCATTTT. This encodes CASRQTVINQPQHF.

This clone was picked up a small number of times. The CDR3: CASILTSGGSETQYF. For the CDR3, the DNA is TGTGCCAGCATCCTGACTAGCGGGGGATCGGAGACCCAGTACTTC. The chain links TRBV27 to TRBJ2-5; 12 positions agree with TRBD2. Losses at the gene ends were 7 bases for V and 5 bases for J; bases not matched to a gene: 8. The germline gives CDR1 MNHEY, CDR2 SMNVEV (reference sequence). There are 15 residues in the CDR3.

This rearrangement joins TRBV6-2 or TRBV6-3 to TRBJ2-1; TRBD2 matches at 11 bases. The CDR3 extends over 15 amino acids. V lost 6 bases, J lost 7 bases, and 8 bases stayed unmatched. Germline V CDR1 and CDR2: MNHEY, SVGEGT. This CDR3 reads CASSKLAGGRNEQFF. DNA for the CDR3: TGTGCCAGCAGCAAGCTAGCGGGAGGCAGGAATGAGCAGTTCTTC.